Included here is one TCR beta chain sequence, with context. The data derive from a study of Ad26.COV2.S vaccination and SARS-CoV-2 variants. Method: immunoSEQ multiplex PCR; TCRdb's copy keeps in-frame clones and lacks some. The sample consists of 400,000 to 450,000 clones, 75% to 95% of them appearing once. Germline V gives CDR1 LNHDA, CDR2 SQIVND (reference sequence). This CDR3 region has 15 residues. V dropped 5 bases and J dropped 0 bases, with 11 bases sitting between them. The treatment was: some 19 received Ad26.COV2.S at low or high dose, single or two shots; 5 received placebo; per-sample allocation not given. Sampling was performed 63 days after the first vaccine or placebo injection.

The input for sequencing was peripheral blood, taken in a trial of Ad26.COV2.S vaccine versus placebo. The chain uses TRBV19 and TRBJ2-1, with D hard to call. This TCR was sampled from a person between 18 and 59 years old who received the Ad26.COV2.S COVID-19 vaccine or a placebo. This CDR3 is CASSPRPSSYNEQFF. CDR3 sequence (DNA): TGTGCCAGTAGTCCCAGACCGAGCTCCTACAATGAGCAGTTCTTC.